This T cell receptor (beta chain) was documented in a study of T cell responses to AZD1222 COVID-19 vaccine. The V and J ends lost 2 bases and 5 bases respectively, with 7 bases between them. Per germline, CDR1 SGHNT and CDR2 YYREEE (reference sequence). CDR3 length: 12 amino acids. TCRdb keeps only in-frame clones here, not all; method: immunoSEQ multiplex PCR. The table has about 140,000 clones, about 91% seen once. The chain carries TRBV5-4 and TRBJ1-1; no clear D gene. This receptor was identified in an adult in good health. The material sequenced was peripheral blood, taken on day 0 of AZD1222 vaccination. In DNA, the CDR3 is TGTGCCAGCAGCTTTGGAATAACTGAAGCTTTCTTT. Encoded protein: CASSFGITEAFF. Variable domain in full (rest from reference TRBV5-4 and TRBJ1-1): ETGVTQSPTHLIKTRGQQVTLRCSSQSGHNTVSWYQQALGQGPQFIFQYYREEENGRGNFPPRFSGLQFPNYSSELNVNALELDDSALYLCASSFGITEAFFGQGTRLTVV.